The clone carrying this TCR beta chain was found many times. The antigen remains undetermined. This entry belongs to a study of T cells in Graves' hyperthyroidism and ophthalmopathy. The study's findings and limits: The majority of expanded thyroid clonotypes above 0.001 also appeared in blood.

Germline loops: CDR1 MNHNY, CDR2 SVGAGI (reference sequence). With 2 bases clipped from V and 5 bases from J, the junction kept 4 bases outside the gene matches. This CDR3 is 14 amino acids long. Clinical symptoms, serum thyroxine, TRAb, thyroid ultrasound and orbital computed tomography established diagnosis. The CDR3 regions of TCR beta were amplified from RNA transcripts. RT-PCR in the first round (using the HTBI primer set) targeted the TCR CDR3. TCRdb reprocessed the multiplex PCR reads via MiXCR and lists one record per CDR3 protein. Of more than 300,000 distinct CDR3 sequences listed, roughly 13% were seen once; the top ten hold around 25%.

The TCR was taken from a woman in her 30s with Graves' hyperthyroidism. Sequenced: blood. V gene TRBV6-6 combines with J gene TRBJ1-2, with 8 bases matching TRBD1. The CDR3 region has the DNA TGTGCCAGCAGTTACGGCCAGGGGGCATATGGCTACACCTTC. Protein sequence: CASSYGQGAYGYTF.